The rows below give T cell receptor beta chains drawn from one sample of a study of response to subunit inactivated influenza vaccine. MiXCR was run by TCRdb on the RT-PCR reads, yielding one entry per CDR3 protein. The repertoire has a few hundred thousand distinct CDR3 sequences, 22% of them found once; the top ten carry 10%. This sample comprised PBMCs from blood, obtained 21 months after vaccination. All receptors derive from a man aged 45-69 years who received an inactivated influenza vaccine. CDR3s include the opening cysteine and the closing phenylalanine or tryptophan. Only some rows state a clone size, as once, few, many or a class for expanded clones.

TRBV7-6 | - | CASSPGLGGGSTDTQYF
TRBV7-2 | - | CASSFFLGTNEKLFF
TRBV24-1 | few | CATSDFGAGPRGEQFF
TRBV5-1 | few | CASSLIVHNEQFF
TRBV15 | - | CATSPDRGSPNTEAFF
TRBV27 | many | CASSLGINTEAFF
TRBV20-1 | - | CSGTGASYNEQFF
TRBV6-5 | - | CASSFTRAGHQETQYF
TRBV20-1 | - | CSARTGEGETQYF
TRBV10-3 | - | CAIRFGDTQYF
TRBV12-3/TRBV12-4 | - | CASTSRGRGYTF
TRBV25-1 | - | CASSEYETDGTDTQYF
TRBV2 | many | CASSLLRMRDQPQHF
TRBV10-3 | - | CAISDPGREHTEAFF
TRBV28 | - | CASSSATDTQYF
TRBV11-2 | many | CASGPGGIESGYTF
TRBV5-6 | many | CASSLGPTNYGYTF
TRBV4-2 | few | CASSSHADAEAFF
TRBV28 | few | CASSSTGSRTDTQYF
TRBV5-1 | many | CASSQRTAPNTGELFF
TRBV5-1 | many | CASSATGTTEAFF
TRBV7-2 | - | CASSLAWGRWETQYF
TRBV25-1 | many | CASQTGVYGYTF
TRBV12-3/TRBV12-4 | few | CASSTGPAAFF
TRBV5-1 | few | CASSLGQALYGYTF
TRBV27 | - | CASSGGLAGDRYEQYF
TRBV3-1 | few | CASSPSREYGYTF
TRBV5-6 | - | CASSYRWGVSSGTDTQYF
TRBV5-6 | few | CASSSLSLLGDEQYF
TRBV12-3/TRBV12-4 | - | CASSVGLPTREAFF
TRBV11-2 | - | CASSGRQGPDTQYF
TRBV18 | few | CASSPAGVLGYTF
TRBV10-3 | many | CAISPVQGDWFF
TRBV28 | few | CASSFYRSTGELFF
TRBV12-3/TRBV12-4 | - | CASDSYTGELFF
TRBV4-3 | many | CASSHRLTGGSNTEAFF
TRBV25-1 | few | CASSEGASNEQFF
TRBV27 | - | CASSPTGASSYEQYF
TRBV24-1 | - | CATSDPTGAGEKLFF
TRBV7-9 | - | CASSPYYGYEQYF
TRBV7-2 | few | CASSPQGLSSATQYF
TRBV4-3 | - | CASSQDLAQSYEQYF
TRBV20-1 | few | CSITSGGSAGELFF
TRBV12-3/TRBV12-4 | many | CASSHGYNQPQHF
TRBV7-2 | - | CASSYGIGETQYF
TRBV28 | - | CASLQGASKGYTF
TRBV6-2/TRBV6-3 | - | CASSYQTGLAGGPSSYNEQFF
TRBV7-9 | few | CASSSSQGRSSGNTIYF
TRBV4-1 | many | CASSQVPGAYNSPLHF
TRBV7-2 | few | CASSWGLASYEQYF
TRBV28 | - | CASSLRLAGYNEQFF
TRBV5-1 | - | CASSLRRARTIRGNEQFF
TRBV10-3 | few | CAARGGLAGTVTYEQYF
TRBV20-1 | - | CSARRSSGYGADTQYF
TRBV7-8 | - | CASRFLRGQGQDTQYF
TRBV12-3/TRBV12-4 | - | CASSFSGRRGYGYTF